The 20 T cell receptor beta chains in this list originate from one sample, sequenced in a study of OX40 agonist ivuxolimab in advanced cancers. Clones were read by immunoSEQ multiplex PCR, and TCRdb kept only the in-frame ones, dropping some. The sample holds about 80,000 clones, 84% seen once. Material: CD4+ or CD8+ T cells sorted from blood, obtained in a trial of the OX40 agonist ivuxolimab. Every receptor here comes from an adult with an advanced solid tumor such as melanoma, head and neck, liver or kidney cancer.

The chain employs TRBV7-9 and TRBJ2-3; 8 bases align to TRBD2. Germline V gene sequence: CDR1 SEHNR, CDR2 FQNEAQ (reference sequence). The CDR3 is made up of 17 amino acids. The V and J ends lost 0 bases and 1 base, in that order; junction bases with no gene match: 6. The CDR3 region has the DNA TGTGCCAGCAGCTTAGCGGTATCACTAGCGGGCACAGATACGCAGTATTTT. Translation: CASSLAVSLAGTDTQYF.

This clone has only a few counts. The V and J genes are TRBV5-1 and TRBJ1-2; maybe TRBD1 (6 bases). Germline V gene sequence: CDR1 SGHRS, CDR2 YFSETQ. This CDR3 contains 14 residues. V lost 0 bases and J 1 base, leaving 7 bases between the germline ends. The CDR3 here is CASSLGQDNYGYTF. As DNA, the CDR3 is TGCGCCAGCAGCTTGGGACAGGATAACTATGGCTACACCTTC.

Turning to this clone: In the same sample, other DNA sequences code for this CDR3. J is TRBJ2-2 and V is TRBV29-1, with TRBD2 matching 8 bases. The CDR3 loop spans 15 amino acids. J was trimmed by 3 bases and V by 4 bases; bases with no gene match: 7. Germline CDR1 and CDR2: SQVTM and ANQGSEA. The CDR3 DNA follows: TGCAGCGTTGGAGGTAGCGGGACCGACACCGGGGAGCTGTTTTTT. As protein: CSVGGSGTDTGELFF.

The V gene is TRBV4-2, the J gene TRBJ2-1, with D uncertain. CDR1 and CDR2 from the germline V gene are LGHNA and YNFKEQ. This CDR3 has 15 amino acids. V was cut by 3 bases and J by 10 bases, with 19 bases left in between. The chain's CDR3 is CASSQTPRAGSEQFF. The CDR3 DNA is TGTGCCAGCAGCCAGACACCCCGCGCCGGCTCAGAGCAGTTCTTC.

The chain recombines TRBV5-1 with TRBJ2-7; D remains ambiguous. In germline, CDR1 is SGHRS, CDR2 YFSETQ. Trimming took off 4 bases at V and 0 bases at J, with 11 bases between the two ends. This CDR3 is built from 14 residues. CDR3 region: CASSTQISSYEQYF. CDR3 sequence (DNA): TGCGCCAGCAGCACCCAGATTTCCTCCTACGAGCAGTACTTC.

This chain links TRBV28 with TRBJ1-1, with D possibly matching TRBD1 (6 bases). The CDR3 contains 14 residues. From germline, CDR1 is MDHEN and CDR2 SYDVKM. With 3 bases removed from V and 7 bases from J, the gap between germline ends came to 15 bases. The CDR3 spells CASSFLGQILEAFF. DNA of the CDR3: TGTGCCAGCAGTTTTTTAGGACAGATTCTTGAAGCTTTCTTT.

The V gene is TRBV6-1, the J gene TRBJ2-3; a possible D gene is TRBD2 (6 bases). The CDR3 loop spans 14 amino acids. Germline-derived CDR1 and CDR2 are MNHNS and SASEGT. V was clipped by 4 bases and J by 0 bases, with 8 bases between them. The CDR3 sequence: CASSGGTSTDTQYF. The CDR3 bases are TGTGCCAGCAGTGGTGGGACTAGCACAGATACGCAGTATTTT.

The rearrangement joins TRBV5-6 to TRBJ2-3; D is undetermined. V lost 2 bases, J lost 6 bases, and 10 bases lay in between. Germline-derived CDR1 and CDR2 are SGHDT and YYEEEE. The CDR3 consists of 13 residues. CDR3 sequence reads: CASSFVGKDTQYF. In DNA, the CDR3 is TGTGCCAGCAGCTTCGTGGGAAAGGATACGCAGTATTTT. The full variable domain, rest sourced from reference TRBV5-6 and TRBJ2-3, is DAGVTQSPTHLIKTRGQQVTLRCSPKSGHDTVSWYQQALGQGPQFIFQYYEEEERQRGNFPDRFSGHQFPNYSSELNVNALLLGDSALYLCASSFVGKDTQYFGPGTRLTVL.

The chain is built from TRBV2 and TRBJ2-1, with D tentatively TRBD2 (7 bases). The CDR3 covers 16 residues. Germline V gene data show CDR1 as SNHLY and CDR2 as FYNNEI. V shed 6 bases and J shed 5 bases, with 20 bases lying between them. CDR3 DNA sequence: TGTGCCAGCAGGCCCCGGGGAGGGGGAGAGGACAATGAGCAGTTCTTC. This encodes CASRPRGGGEDNEQFF.

The CDR3 protein is CASKTGTGSNQPQHF. The CDR3, as DNA: TGCGCCAGCAAGACAGGTACCGGAAGCAATCAGCCCCAGCATTTT. The chain couples TRBV10-2 to TRBJ1-5; D might be TRBD1 (6 bases). The germline V and J ends were trimmed by 7 bases and 1 base, with 14 bases remaining between them. The CDR3 contains 15 residues. Germline V gene lookup returns CDR1 WSHSY and CDR2 SAAADI.

The chain has TRBV7-9 and TRBJ2-1; 14 positions agree with TRBD2. With V trimmed by 5 bases and J by 7 bases, 10 bases remained unmatched. The CDR3 extends over 17 amino acids. Germline CDR1 is SEHNR and CDR2 is FQNEAQ (reference sequence). The CDR3 loop is CASSGGMGLAGENEQFF. DNA of the CDR3: TGTGCCAGCAGCGGCGGGATGGGACTAGCGGGAGAAAATGAGCAGTTCTTC.

This rearrangement joins TRBV18 to TRBJ2-1; D is unclear. The V end was cut by 2 bases, the J end by 0 bases, with 11 bases between. The CDR3 is 16 residues long. Germline V gene sequence: CDR1 KGHSH, CDR2 LQKENI. The CDR3 DNA follows: TGTGCCAGCTCACCAAACAGTGTAAGCTCCTACAATGAGCAGTTCTTC. Translated, it gives CASSPNSVSSYNEQFF.

The J gene is TRBJ2-7, the V gene TRBV5-1; the match to TRBD1 covers 7 bases. Germline CDR1 and CDR2: SGHRS and YFSETQ. V was clipped by 4 bases and J by 2 bases; unmatched bases: 6. There are 14 residues in the CDR3. The CDR3 DNA is TGCGCCAGCAGCACTCGGGGACAGACCTACGAGCAGTACTTC. Residues: CASSTRGQTYEQYF. The full variable domain, its missing parts supplied by reference TRBV5-1 and TRBJ2-7, is KAGVTQTPRYLIKTRGQQVTLSCSPISGHRSVSWYQQTPGQGLQFLFEYFSETQRNKGNFPGRFSGRQFSNSRSEMNVSTLELGDSALYLCASSTRGQTYEQYFGPGTRLTVT.

V is TRBV6-6 and J is TRBJ2-5; D uncertain. The CDR3 is 16 amino acids. The V gene lost 7 bases and the J gene lost 5 bases, with 23 bases spanning the gap. Germline V CDR1 and CDR2: MNHNY, SVGAGI (reference sequence). The CDR3 sequence: CASTPSMGVRIETQYF. The CDR3 bases are TGTGCCAGCACCCCAAGCATGGGTGTTCGAATCGAGACCCAGTACTTC.

The sample holds one count of this clone. The chain joins TRBV2 to TRBJ1-2; D is possibly TRBD1 (5 bases). In germline, CDR1 is SNHLY, CDR2 FYNNEI. The ends were cut back, 5 bases at V and 3 bases at J, with 10 bases in the middle. This CDR3 region has 13 residues. CDR3 sequence reads: CASSTTVYYGYTF. Here the CDR3 DNA reads TGTGCCAGCAGTACGACAGTTTACTATGGCTACACCTTC.

The CDR3 loop reads CASSPQQAILNQPQHF. CDR3 sequence (DNA): TGCGCCAGCAGCCCCCAACAGGCTATTCTGAATCAGCCCCAGCATTTT. This sequence joins TRBV4-1 and TRBJ1-5; tentatively, D is TRBD1 (5 bases). The germline CDR1 and CDR2 sequences are MGHRA and YSYEKL. Between the trimmed V and J ends, which lost 4 bases and 4 bases, there was a span of 17 bases. This CDR3 is built from 16 residues.

J is TRBJ1-5 and V is TRBV28; D is undetermined. Germline CDR1 is MDHEN and CDR2 is SYDVKM. The CDR3 sequence is 15 residues long. Deletions cut 3 bases from V and 1 base from J, with 10 bases between. CDR3 DNA sequence: TGTGCCAGCAGTTTCCAGGACTTAAGCAATCAGCCCCAGCATTTT. It codes for CASSFQDLSNQPQHF.

The chain couples TRBV25-1 to TRBJ2-2; 9 nucleotides align to TRBD1. This CDR3 region has 15 residues. CDR1 is MGHDK and CDR2 is SYGVNS in the germline V gene. V was pared by 5 bases and J by 7 bases, with 8 bases of the junction left unmatched. CDR3 bases: TGTGCCAGCAGTAAACAGGGGGCCGGAGGCGGGGAGCTGTTTTTT. Protein product: CASSKQGAGGGELFF.

V is TRBV5-6 and J is TRBJ1-1; 9 nucleotides align to TRBD1. Germline CDR1 reads SGHDT; CDR2 reads YYEEEE. Germline trimming cut 4 bases from V and 1 base from J; bases unmatched to any gene: 5. CDR3 size: 15 residues. CDR3 bases: TGTGCCAGCAGCGGGACAGGGTTACAGAACACTGAAGCTTTCTTT. It is translated as CASSGTGLQNTEAFF.

This chain connects TRBV5-8 to TRBJ1-6; D is ambiguous. This CDR3 is 16 amino acids long. Germline CDR1 and CDR2: SGHTS and YDEGEE. V was cut by 0 bases and J by 2 bases, with 9 bases left in between. CDR3 coding DNA: TGTGCCAGCAGCTTGGGGGTTGGTGCCTATAATTCACCCCTCCACTTT. Protein product: CASSLGVGAYNSPLHF.